The T cell receptor (beta chain) described here comes from a study of blood T cell repertoires in COVID-19. TCRdb keeps only in-frame clones here, not all; method: immunoSEQ multiplex PCR. The sample yields 200,000 to 250,000 clones, nearly 90% seen once. Enrolled through a virtual design, the participants were between roughly 18 and 90 years of age and came from approximately 25 US areas. V lost 0 bases to trimming and J lost 6 bases, with 7 bases between them. Germline V gives CDR1 SGHNT, CDR2 YYREEE (reference sequence). The CDR3 is 12 amino acids. The chain joins TRBV5-4 to TRBJ2-7; D is possibly TRBD1 (5 bases). This clonotype was obtained from a man aged 25 to 40 who had been exposed to COVID-19. Sequenced input: PBMCs or T cells enriched from blood (not recorded which). The CDR3 bases are TGTGCCAGCAGCTTGGAAGGGGTCGAGCAGTACTTC. Translating gives CASSLEGVEQYF.